The rows below give T cell receptor beta chains drawn from one sample of a study of beta chain features in type 1 diabetes. Produced via immunoSEQ multiplex PCR; TCRdb's table is partial and in-frame only. This repertoire shows some 40,000 clones, roughly 49% found once; its top ten account for 0.6% to 0.85%. The sequencing input was central memory CD4+ T cells from blood. Receptors originate from a woman aged 18 to 35 in good health. The CDR3 runs from the conserved cysteine through the conserved F or W. The D gene is left open where the match is weak. Clone size is not always given. Where it is, it says once, few, many or a class for expanded clones.

v_gene	abundance	d_gene	j_gene	CDR3aa	CDR3nt
TRBV7-2	NA	NA	TRBJ1-5	CASSLRQGNQPQHF	TGTGCCAGCAGCTTACGACAGGGCAATCAGCCCCAGCATTTT
TRBV10-3	NA	NA	TRBJ2-1	CAIGGSPPIYTINEQFF	TGTGCCATCGGGGGGAGTCCTCCCATATATACAATTAATGAGCAGTTCTTC
TRBV27	few	TRBD1	TRBJ2-7	CASSSVPGQRTYEQYF	TGTGCCAGCAGTTCCGTCCCGGGACAGAGGACCTACGAGCAGTACTTC
TRBV30	NA	NA	TRBJ1-2	CAWSVRVGGDGYTF	TGTGCCTGGAGTGTACGTGTGGGAGGGGATGGCTACACCTTC
TRBV7-2	few	NA	TRBJ1-2	CASSLDGRGTYGYTF	TGTGCCAGCAGCTTAGATGGCAGGGGAACCTATGGCTACACCTTC
TRBV7-9	once	TRBD1	TRBJ1-1	CASSYHWTGGVNTEAFF	TGTGCCAGCAGCTATCACTGGACAGGGGGCGTTAACACTGAAGCTTTCTTT
TRBV5-4	few	NA	TRBJ2-1	CASSFETGLGQFF	TGTGCCAGCAGCTTCGAGACAGGTTTAGGGCAGTTCTTC
TRBV5-8	few	NA	TRBJ1-1	CASSPQQANTEAFF	TGTGCCAGCAGCCCACAACAGGCGAACACTGAAGCTTTCTTT
TRBV7-2	NA	NA	TRBJ1-5	CASSLGGRNQPQHF	TGTGCCAGCAGCTTAGGGGGGAGGAATCAGCCCCAGCATTTT
TRBV7-8	few	TRBD2	TRBJ2-7	CASSLGGGPGEQYF	TGTGCCAGCAGCTTGGGGGGAGGGCCAGGAGAGCAGTACTTC
TRBV6-6	NA	NA	TRBJ1-4	CASRLNSNEKLFF	TGTGCCAGCAGATTGAACAGTAATGAAAAACTGTTTTTT
TRBV2	NA	NA	TRBJ1-1	CASSEDYEVTEAFF	TGTGCCAGCAGTGAAGACTACGAGGTCACTGAAGCTTTCTTT
TRBV18	NA	TRBD2	TRBJ2-2	CASSGLAGGETGELFF	TGTGCCAGCTCGGGACTAGCGGGAGGAGAGACCGGGGAGCTGTTTTTT
TRBV7-2	few	NA	TRBJ2-3	CASSPPPRSDTQYF	TGTGCCAGCAGCCCACCCCCGCGATCAGATACGCAGTATTTT
TRBV4-1	few	TRBD1	TRBJ1-5	CASSQGQGERQPQHF	TGCGCCAGCAGCCAAGGACAGGGTGAACGACAGCCCCAGCATTTT
TRBV19	few	NA	TRBJ2-3	CASSIGAGNTDTQYF	TGTGCCAGTAGTATTGGGGCAGGGAACACAGATACGCAGTATTTT
TRBV2	NA	TRBD2	TRBJ2-1	CASSGLAGRNNEQFF	TGTGCCAGCAGTGGTTTAGCGGGGAGAAACAATGAGCAGTTCTTC
TRBV10-1	few	NA	TRBJ2-7	CASSESWTSQYF	TGCGCCAGCAGTGAGTCCTGGACATCGCAGTACTTC
TRBV10-2	NA	NA	TRBJ2-7	CASTPSTAGYEQYF	TGCGCCAGCACCCCCAGCACAGCGGGCTACGAGCAGTACTTC
TRBV29-1	NA	TRBD1	TRBJ1-4	CSVLTGGGDEKLFF	TGCAGCGTGCTGACAGGGGGCGGCGATGAAAAACTGTTTTTT
TRBV30	NA	TRBD2	TRBJ2-7	CAWSDPGLAIYEQYF	TGTGCCTGGAGTGACCCGGGACTAGCGATATACGAGCAGTACTTC
TRBV5-1	NA	NA	TRBJ2-2	CASSLVVGRTGELFF	TGCGCCAGCAGCTTGGTTGTGGGCCGGACCGGGGAGCTGTTTTTT
TRBV30	NA	NA	TRBJ1-1	CAWSSWGGTTEAFF	TGTGCCTGGAGTTCCTGGGGAGGGACCACTGAAGCTTTCTTT
TRBV18	few	NA	TRBJ2-3	CASSAGYGTQYF	TGTGCCAGCTCAGCAGGGTACGGTACGCAGTATTTT
TRBV5-1	few	NA	TRBJ2-3	CASSRDSPATDTQYF	TGCGCCAGCAGCCGGGACTCTCCTGCCACAGATACGCAGTATTTT
TRBV6-6	few	NA	TRBJ1-2	CASSTTGNYYGYTF	TGTGCCAGCAGTACTACAGGAAACTACTATGGCTACACCTTC
TRBV19	few	NA	TRBJ2-3	CASATGNPDTQYF	TGTGCCAGCGCCACAGGGAATCCAGATACGCAGTATTTT
TRBV6-5	NA	NA	TRBJ1-1	CASSSHGERNTEAFF	TGTGCCAGCAGCAGCCACGGGGAGAGGAACACTGAAGCTTTCTTT
TRBV7-9	few	TRBD1	TRBJ1-1	CASRPDRGMNTEAFF	TGTGCCAGCAGACCCGACAGGGGGATGAACACTGAAGCTTTCTTT
TRBV9	NA	NA	TRBJ2-1	CASSAYQGSGEQFF	TGTGCCAGCAGCGCTTATCAGGGGTCGGGTGAGCAGTTCTTC
TRBV7-2	NA	TRBD2	TRBJ2-3	CASSPGLVGTDTQYF	TGTGCCAGCAGCCCGGGACTAGTTGGGACAGATACGCAGTATTTT
TRBV2	once	NA	TRBJ2-4	CASSEASWTVKNIQYF	TGTGCCAGCAGTGAAGCTTCCTGGACTGTCAAAAACATTCAGTACTTC
TRBV11-2	NA	NA	TRBJ1-2	CASSSVIMDRSEGYTF	TGTGCCAGCAGCTCGGTAATCATGGACAGATCGGAAGGCTACACCTTC
TRBV10-2	NA	TRBD2	TRBJ2-1	CASSAVAGEYNEQFF	TGCGCCAGCAGCGCAGTGGCGGGGGAATACAATGAGCAGTTCTTC
TRBV5-1	NA	NA	TRBJ2-2	CASSLVPGETGELFF	TGCGCCAGCAGCTTGGTTCCAGGGGAAACCGGGGAGCTGTTTTTT
TRBV10-3	few	TRBD1	TRBJ1-6	CASRATGDNNSPLHF	TGTGCCTCGCGTGCCACAGGGGACAATAATTCACCCCTCCACTTT
TRBV4-2	NA	NA	TRBJ2-7	CASSQENESEQYF	TGTGCCAGCAGCCAAGAAAATGAGAGCGAGCAGTACTTC
TRBV5-5	NA	TRBD1	TRBJ2-3	CASSRTGGTDTQYF	TGTGCCAGCAGCCGAACAGGGGGCACAGATACGCAGTATTTT
TRBV5-1	NA	NA	TRBJ2-5	CASSPWGGPETQYF	TGCGCCAGCAGCCCTTGGGGGGGCCCGGAGACCCAGTACTTC
TRBV6-6	NA	NA	TRBJ2-7	CASSSEAGPKLPEQYF	TGTGCCAGCAGTTCTGAGGCAGGGCCAAAATTACCCGAGCAGTACTTC